This T cell receptor beta chain stems from a study of T-cell memory formation after mild COVID-19. In the case of this clonotype: Its cognate antigen is unknown.

Study-level findings and limits: Clones contracting across day 15 to 85 had a balanced CD4/CD8 profile; later expanding clones leaned CD4+.

It was 5'RACE with constant-segment primers that produced the TCR alpha and TCR beta cDNA libraries, which carried sample barcodes and UMIs. TCRdb analysed the 5' RACE reads with MiXCR anew, one entry per CDR3 protein. The sample holds around 400,000 distinct CDR3 sequences; more than 20% are singletons and the top ten take 7% to 9.5%. CDR1 and CDR2 (germline): SGHVS, FNYEAQ. Between the trimmed V and J ends, which lost 4 bases and 6 bases, there was a span of 10 bases. The CDR3 totals 13 residues. The gene calls are TRBV7-6 and TRBJ2-1; D is undetermined. The TCR was taken from an adult woman who had mild COVID-19 (a few samples of this study predate the infection). Cell type and time point are not known. The sequenced sample consisted of PBMCs or a T cell subset sorted from them (not recorded which). In nucleotides, the CDR3 is TGTGCCAGCAGCTCCCAGGAGTTCAATGAGCAGTTCTTC. Residues: CASSSQEFNEQFF.